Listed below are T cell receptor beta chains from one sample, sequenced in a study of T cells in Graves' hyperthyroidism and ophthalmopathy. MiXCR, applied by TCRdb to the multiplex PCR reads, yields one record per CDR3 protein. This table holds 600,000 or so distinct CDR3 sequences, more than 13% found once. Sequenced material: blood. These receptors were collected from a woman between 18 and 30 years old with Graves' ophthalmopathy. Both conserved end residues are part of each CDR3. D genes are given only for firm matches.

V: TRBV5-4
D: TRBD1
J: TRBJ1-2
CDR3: CASSFIAGGHYGYTF

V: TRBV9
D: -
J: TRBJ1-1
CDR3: CASSVGIMAASNTEAFF

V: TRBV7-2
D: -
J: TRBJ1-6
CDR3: CASSAHQGPEGPLHF

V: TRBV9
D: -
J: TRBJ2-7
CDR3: CASSVGLDGPPYEQYF

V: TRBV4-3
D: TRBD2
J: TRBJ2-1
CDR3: CASSQTFSGRHNEQFF

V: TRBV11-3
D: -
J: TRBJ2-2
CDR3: CASSARPRNTGELFF

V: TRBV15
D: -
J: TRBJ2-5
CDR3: CATSRDYKQGRQETQYF

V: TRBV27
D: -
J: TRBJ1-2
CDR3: CASSRTITGFWYGYTF

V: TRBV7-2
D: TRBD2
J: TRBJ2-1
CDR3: CASSLTLSGTNEQFF

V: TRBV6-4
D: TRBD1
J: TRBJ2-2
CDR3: CASSDSIGTGYTGELFF

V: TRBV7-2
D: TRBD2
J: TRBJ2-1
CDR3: CASSLAAAGGPHEQFF

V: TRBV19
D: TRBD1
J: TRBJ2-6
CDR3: CASSGVGQSGANVLTF

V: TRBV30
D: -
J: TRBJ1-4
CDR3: CAWSVNWAGNEKLFF

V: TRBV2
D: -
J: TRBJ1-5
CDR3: CASSEDRRNQPQHF

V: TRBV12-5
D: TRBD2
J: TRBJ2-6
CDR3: CASGLVLAGTSGKAVSGANALTF

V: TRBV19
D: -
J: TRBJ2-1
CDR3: CASTLRDRDEQFF

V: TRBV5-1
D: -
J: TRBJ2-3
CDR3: CATRSSGSSTDTQYF

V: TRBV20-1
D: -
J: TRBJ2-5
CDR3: CSARDWGETQYF

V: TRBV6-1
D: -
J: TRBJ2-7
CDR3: CASWGGALGAYEQYF

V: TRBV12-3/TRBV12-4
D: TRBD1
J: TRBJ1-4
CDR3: CASRTTGGNEKLFF

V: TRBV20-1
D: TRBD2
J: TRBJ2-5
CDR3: CSARVLAGQETQYF

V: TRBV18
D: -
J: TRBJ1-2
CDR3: CASSRSYGYTF

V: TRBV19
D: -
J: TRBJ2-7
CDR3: CATMTGTGPYEQYF

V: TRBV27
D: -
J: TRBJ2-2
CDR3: CASSWTIITGELFF

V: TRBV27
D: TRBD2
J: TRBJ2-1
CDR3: CASSIAGDRNEQFF

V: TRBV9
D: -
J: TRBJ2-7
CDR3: CASSVGIGYEQYF

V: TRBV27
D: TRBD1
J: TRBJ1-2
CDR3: CASTRLALTGTGELYTF

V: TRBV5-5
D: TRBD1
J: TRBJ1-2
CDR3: CASSVIGFQGAAYGYTF

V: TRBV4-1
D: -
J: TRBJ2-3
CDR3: CASSQQPTDIYTQYF

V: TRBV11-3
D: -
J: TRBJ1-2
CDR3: CASSTTEQGYYGYTF

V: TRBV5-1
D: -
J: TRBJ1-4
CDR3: CASSLGVRNEKLFF

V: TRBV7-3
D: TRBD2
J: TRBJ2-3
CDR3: CASSPSGSITDTQYF

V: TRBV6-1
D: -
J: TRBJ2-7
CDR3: CASSGWRGAYEQYF

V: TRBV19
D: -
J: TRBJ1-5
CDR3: CASTFAEGNNQPQHF

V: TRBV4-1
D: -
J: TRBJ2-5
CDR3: CASSKPGLGPETQYF

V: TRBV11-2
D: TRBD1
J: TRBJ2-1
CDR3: CASSFGGTGNEQFF

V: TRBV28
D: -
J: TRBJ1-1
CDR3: CASSFRGRNTEAFF

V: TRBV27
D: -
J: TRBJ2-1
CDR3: CASSYPQAQGNEQFF

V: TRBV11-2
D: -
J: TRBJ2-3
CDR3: CASSLGPSAGTDTQYF

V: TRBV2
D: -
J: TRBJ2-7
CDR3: CASSSAGWDYEQYF

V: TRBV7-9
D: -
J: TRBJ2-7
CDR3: CATKWLASSYEQYF